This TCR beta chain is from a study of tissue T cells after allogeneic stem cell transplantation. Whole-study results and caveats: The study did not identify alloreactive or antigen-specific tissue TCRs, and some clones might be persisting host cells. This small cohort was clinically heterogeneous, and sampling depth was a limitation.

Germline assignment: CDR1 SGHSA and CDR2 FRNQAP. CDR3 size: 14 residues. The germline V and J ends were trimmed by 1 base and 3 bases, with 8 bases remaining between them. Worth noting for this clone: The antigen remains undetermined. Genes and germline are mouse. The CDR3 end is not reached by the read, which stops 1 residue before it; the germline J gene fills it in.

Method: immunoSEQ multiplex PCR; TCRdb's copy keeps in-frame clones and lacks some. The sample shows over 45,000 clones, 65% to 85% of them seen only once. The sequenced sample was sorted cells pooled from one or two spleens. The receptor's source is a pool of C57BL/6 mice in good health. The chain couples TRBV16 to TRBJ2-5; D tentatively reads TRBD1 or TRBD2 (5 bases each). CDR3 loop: CASSLVGQQDTQYF. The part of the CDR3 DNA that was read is TGTGCAAGCAGCTTAGTGGGGCAGCAAGACACCCAGTAC. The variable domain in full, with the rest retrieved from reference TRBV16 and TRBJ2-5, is NAGVIQTPRHKVTGKGQEATLWCEPISGHSAVFWYRQTIVQGLEFLTYFRNQAPIDDSGMPKERFSAQMPNQSHSTLKIQSTQPQDSAVYLCASSLVGQQDTQYFGPGTRLLVL.